The subject of this entry is one T cell receptor beta chain. Its target is not known. The data were taken from a study of cytomegalovirus exposure and HLA in healthy donors. The CDR3 is 17 residues long. The germline V gene has CDR1 SGHNT and CDR2 YYREEE (reference sequence). V lost 4 bases to trimming and J lost 7 bases; unmatched junction nucleotides: 19. Notes on the study in general: Some TCR beta chains (164 of them) were listed as cytomegalovirus-associated. In vitro confirmation showed a few CMV-associated chains to be CMV antigen specific.

Here immunoSEQ multiplex PCR was the method, and the copy in TCRdb shows in-frame clones only, minus some. This table holds hundreds of thousands of clones, about 88% found once. The donors were part of the validation cohort of 95 to 150 subjects. That cohort was separate from the first cohort, which comprised fewer than 800 subjects. The source material was PBMCs. This receptor was taken from a man younger than 35 in good health and CMV-seropositive. V usage is TRBV5-4 and J usage is TRBJ1-2; TRBD1 matches 7 bases. CDR3 sequence: CASSPFLRDRFFGGYTF. CDR3 nucleotides: TGTGCCAGCAGCCCATTCCTCCGGGACAGATTTTTCGGTGGCTACACCTTC.